This T cell receptor (beta chain) was captured by sequencing in a study of PD-1 blockade in mismatch repair-deficient tumors. Germline assignment: CDR1 SGDLS and CDR2 YYNGEE. The CDR3 runs to 11 residues. The V end lost 0 bases, the J end lost 9 bases, and 6 bases lay between the germline ends. The assay was immunoSEQ multiplex PCR, and TCRdb's table has in-frame clones only and misses some. The sample gives some 25,000 clones, roughly 83% of which show up once; approximately 3% is in the top ten. The origin of this receptor is an adult with mismatch repair-deficient cancer. V usage is TRBV9 and J usage is TRBJ1-2; D not resolved. This specimen consisted of PBMCs, obtained before pembrolizumab treatment. For the CDR3, the DNA is TGTGCCAGCAGCGTAGCGGGTAGCTACACCTTC. It codes for CASSVAGSYTF.